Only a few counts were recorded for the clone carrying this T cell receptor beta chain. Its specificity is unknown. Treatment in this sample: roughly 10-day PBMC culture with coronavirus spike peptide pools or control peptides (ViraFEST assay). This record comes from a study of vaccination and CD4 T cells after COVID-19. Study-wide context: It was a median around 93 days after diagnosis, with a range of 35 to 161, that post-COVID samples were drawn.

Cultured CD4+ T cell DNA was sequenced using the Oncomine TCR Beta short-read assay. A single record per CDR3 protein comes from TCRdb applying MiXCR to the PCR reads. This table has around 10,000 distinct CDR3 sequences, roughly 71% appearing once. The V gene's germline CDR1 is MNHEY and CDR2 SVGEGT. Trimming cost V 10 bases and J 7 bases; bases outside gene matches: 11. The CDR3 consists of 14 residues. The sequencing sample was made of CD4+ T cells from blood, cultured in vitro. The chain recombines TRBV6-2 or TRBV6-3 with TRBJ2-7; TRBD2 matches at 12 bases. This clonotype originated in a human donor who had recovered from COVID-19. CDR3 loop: CATDGLAGTREQYF. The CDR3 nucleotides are TGTGCCACCGACGGACTAGCGGGGACTCGTGAGCAGTACTTC.